Listed below are T cell receptor beta chains from one sample, sequenced in a study of OX40 agonist ivuxolimab in advanced cancers. This table comes from immunoSEQ multiplex PCR, and its TCRdb copy is limited to in-frame clones, with some not included. The sample contains about 50,000 clones, roughly 89% of which appear only once. Sequencing used CD4+ or CD8+ T cells sorted from blood, obtained in a trial of the OX40 agonist ivuxolimab. The source of these receptors is an adult with an advanced solid tumor such as melanoma, head and neck, liver or kidney cancer. Both conserved end residues are part of each CDR3. The order of the fields is D gene, J gene, V gene, clone size, CDR3 DNA, CDR3 protein. A D gene is named only where the DNA matches it firmly. Clone size is not always given. Where it is, it says once, few, many or a class for expanded clones.

>TRBD1|TRBJ1-1|TRBV9|.
TGTGCCAGCAGGGGACAGGGGAACACTGAAGCTTTCTTT
CASRGQGNTEAFF
>TRBD2|TRBJ2-3|TRBV5-1|once
TGCGCCAGCAGCTTGCCACTGACTAGCGGCCAGCAAACTAGCACAGATACGCAGTATTTT
CASSLPLTSGQQTSTDTQYF
>.|TRBJ1-5|TRBV6-5|once
TGTGCCAGCAGACAGGCGAGCAATCAGCCCCAGCATTTT
CASRQASNQPQHF
>.|TRBJ1-2|TRBV14|.
TGTGCCAGCAGCCAAGATCGAGCACCGAACTATGGCTACACCTTC
CASSQDRAPNYGYTF
>.|TRBJ1-3|TRBV9|.
TGTGCCAGCAGCGTACGACCCTCACCCGGAAACACCATATATTTT
CASSVRPSPGNTIYF
>TRBD2|TRBJ2-1|TRBV19|.
TGTGCCAGTGGACTAGCGCCAAATGAGCAGTTCTTC
CASGLAPNEQFF
>.|TRBJ2-5|TRBV5-4|.
TGTGCCAGCAGCGAGAGGGGGACGCAGGAGACCCAGTACTTC
CASSERGTQETQYF
>.|TRBJ1-4|TRBV7-6|.
TGTGCCAGCAGCCCGCGGGTGGGAGGTGAAAAACTGTTTTTT
CASSPRVGGEKLFF
>.|TRBJ1-1|TRBV6-5|.
TGTGCCAGCCGGGGGTCTGAAGCTTTCTTT
CASRGSEAFF
>.|TRBJ2-6|TRBV11-2|.
TGTGCCAGCAGCCCCCAGGGCATAATACCTGGGGCCAACGTCCTGACTTTC
CASSPQGIIPGANVLTF
>TRBD1|TRBJ1-1|TRBV5-4|.
TGTGCCAGCAGATACCAGGGGGTGAACACTGAAGCTTTCTTT
CASRYQGVNTEAFF
>.|TRBJ1-2|TRBV6-1|.
TGTGCCACTACAGGGTCCCTTTGGTATGGCTACACCTTC
CATTGSLWYGYTF
>.|TRBJ2-7|TRBV7-9|.
TGTGCCAGCACGCGTGACGGGTCCTACGAGCAGTACTTC
CASTRDGSYEQYF
>TRBD1|TRBJ1-2|TRBV25-1|.
TGTGCCAGCAGTGGGCCACAGGGGGCTAACTATGGCTACACCTTC
CASSGPQGANYGYTF
>.|TRBJ2-2|TRBV5-5|.
TGTGCCAGCAGCCCGGGTCTTGGAGGGGAGCTGTTTTTT
CASSPGLGGELFF
>.|TRBJ1-1|TRBV13|once
TGTGCCAGCAGCTTAAATGGGGGTAACACTGAAGCTTTCTTT
CASSLNGGNTEAFF
>TRBD2|TRBJ2-2|TRBV29-1|.
TGCAGCGTTGACTTGGCGGGAGGAGGTGGGGAGCTGTTTTTT
CSVDLAGGGGELFF
>.|TRBJ2-5|TRBV5-3|.
TGTGCCAGAAGCAGGCGGGAGACCCAGTACTTC
CARSRRETQYF
>.|TRBJ2-2|TRBV7-9|few
TGTGCCTACCAGCGGTTGGCGAACACCGGGGAGCTGTTTTTT
CAYQRLANTGELFF
>.|TRBJ1-1|TRBV19|.
TGTGCCGTAGGACTGCCTGGAATGAACACTGAAGCTTTCTTT
CAVGLPGMNTEAFF
>.|TRBJ1-1|TRBV7-2|medium-sized
TGTGCCAGCAGCTTAGTCGTAACCAACACTGAAGCTTTCTTT
CASSLVVTNTEAFF
>.|TRBJ2-3|TRBV9|.
TGTGCCAGCAGCGAAGACCCGACAGGCCTGAGTGGTGCAGTCACGCAGTATTTT
CASSEDPTGLSGAVTQYF